This TCR beta chain was captured in a study of blood T cell repertoires in COVID-19. Whole-study context: The samples span acute and convalescent COVID-19 from the United States, Italy and Spain. PBMCs, B-cell-depleted T cells, or T cells were the source of the cDNA or gDNA that made up the material.

Original analysis: Nucleated cell counts were estimated from reference gene primer amplification. Data came from immunoSEQ multiplex PCR; TCRdb stores just in-frame clones and leaves some out. D and trimming come from the DNA, and the V and J calls and clone size come from that table. The sample consists of roughly 62,000 clones, more than 90% of them appearing once. Trimming pared 4 bases from V and 10 bases from J, leaving 17 bases between. This CDR3 is built from 15 residues. CDR1 and CDR2 (germline): MNHEY, SMNVEV (reference sequence). This clonotype was sampled from a human donor in a cohort sampled during active COVID-19. The sample taken for sequencing was peripheral blood. The chain couples TRBV27 to TRBJ1-6; weak D call: TRBD1 (5 bases). CDR3 loop: CASSSREGRGSPLHF. The CDR3 DNA reads TGTGCCAGCAGTTCTAGGGAGGGACGTGGATCACCCCTCCACTTT.